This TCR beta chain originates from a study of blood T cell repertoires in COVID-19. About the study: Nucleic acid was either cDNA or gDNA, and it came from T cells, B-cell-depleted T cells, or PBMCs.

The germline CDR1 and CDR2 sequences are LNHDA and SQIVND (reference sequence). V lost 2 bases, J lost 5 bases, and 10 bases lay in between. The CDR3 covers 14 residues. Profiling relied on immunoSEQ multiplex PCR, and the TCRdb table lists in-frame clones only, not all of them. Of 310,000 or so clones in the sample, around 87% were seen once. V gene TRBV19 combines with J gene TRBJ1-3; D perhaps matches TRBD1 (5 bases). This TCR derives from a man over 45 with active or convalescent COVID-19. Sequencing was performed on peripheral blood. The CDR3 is CASSIRTGRNTIYF. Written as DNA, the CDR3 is TGTGCCAGTAGTATAAGAACAGGACGAAACACCATATATTTT.